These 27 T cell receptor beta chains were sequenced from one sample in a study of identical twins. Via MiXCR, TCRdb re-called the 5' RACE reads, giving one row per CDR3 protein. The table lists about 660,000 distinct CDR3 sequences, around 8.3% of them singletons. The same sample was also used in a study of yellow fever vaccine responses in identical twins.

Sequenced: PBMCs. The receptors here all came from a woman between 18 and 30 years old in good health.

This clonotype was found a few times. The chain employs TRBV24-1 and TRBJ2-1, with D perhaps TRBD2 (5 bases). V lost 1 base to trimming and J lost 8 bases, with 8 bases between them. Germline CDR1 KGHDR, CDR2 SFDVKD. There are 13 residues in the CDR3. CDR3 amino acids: CATSDFAGDEQFF. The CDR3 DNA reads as TGTGCCACCAGTGATTTTGCGGGTGATGAGCAGTTCTTC.

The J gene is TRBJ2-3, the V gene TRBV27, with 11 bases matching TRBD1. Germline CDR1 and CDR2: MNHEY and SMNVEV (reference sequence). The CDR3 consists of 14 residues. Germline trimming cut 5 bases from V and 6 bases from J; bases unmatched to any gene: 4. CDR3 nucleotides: TGTGCCAGCAGTGGACAGGGGGCCCCTGATACGCAGTATTTT. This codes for CASSGQGAPDTQYF.

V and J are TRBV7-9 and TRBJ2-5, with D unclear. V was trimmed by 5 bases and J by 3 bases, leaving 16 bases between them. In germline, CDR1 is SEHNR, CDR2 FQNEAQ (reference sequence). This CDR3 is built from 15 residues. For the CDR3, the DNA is TGTGCCAGCAGCCCGTTGGTAGACGGTAAAGAGACCCAGTACTTC. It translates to CASSPLVDGKETQYF. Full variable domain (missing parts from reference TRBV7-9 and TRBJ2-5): DTGVSQNPRHKITKRGQNVTFRCDPISEHNRLYWYRQTLGQGPEFLTYFQNEAQLEKSRLLSDRFSAERPKGSFSTLEIQRTEQGDSAMYLCASSPLVDGKETQYFGPGTRLLVL.

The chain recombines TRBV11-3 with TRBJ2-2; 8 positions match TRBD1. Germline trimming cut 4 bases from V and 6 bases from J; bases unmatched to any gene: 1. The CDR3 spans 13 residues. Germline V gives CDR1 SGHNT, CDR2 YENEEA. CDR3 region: CASSSDRAGELFF. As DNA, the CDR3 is TGTGCCAGCAGCTCGGACAGGGCCGGGGAGCTGTTTTTT.

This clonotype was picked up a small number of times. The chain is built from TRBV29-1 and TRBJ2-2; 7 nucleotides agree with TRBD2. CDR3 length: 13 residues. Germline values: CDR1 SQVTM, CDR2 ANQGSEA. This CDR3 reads CSLRESDTGELFF. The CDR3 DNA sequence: TGCAGTCTGCGGGAGTCGGACACCGGGGAGCTGTTTTTT.

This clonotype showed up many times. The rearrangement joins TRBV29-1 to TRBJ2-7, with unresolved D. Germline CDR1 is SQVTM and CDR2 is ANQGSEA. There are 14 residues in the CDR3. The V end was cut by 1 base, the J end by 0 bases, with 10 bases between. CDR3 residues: CSVEGAANSYEQYF. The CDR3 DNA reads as TGCAGCGTTGAAGGGGCAGCAAACTCCTACGAGCAGTACTTC.

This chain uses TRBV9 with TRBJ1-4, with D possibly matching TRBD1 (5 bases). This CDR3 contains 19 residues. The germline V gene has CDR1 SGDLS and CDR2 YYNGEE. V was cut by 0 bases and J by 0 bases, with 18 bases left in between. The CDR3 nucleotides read TGTGCCAGCAGCGTAGCTCCCCGGGGGTTTGGGACAACTAATGAAAAACTGTTTTTT. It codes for CASSVAPRGFGTTNEKLFF.

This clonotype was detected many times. DNA for the CDR3: TGCAGCGTACGCTTGGGACCGCAATCTGAAGCTTTCTTT. It is translated as CSVRLGPQSEAFF. The chain recombines TRBV29-1 with TRBJ1-1; perhaps TRBD1 as D (5 bases). Trimming pared 6 bases from V and 6 bases from J, leaving 17 bases between. This CDR3 spans 13 amino acids. Germline V gives CDR1 SQVTM, CDR2 ANQGSEA. Together with reference TRBV29-1 and TRBJ1-1, the CDR3 gives the full variable domain: SAVISQKPSRDICQRGTSLTIQCQVDSQVTMMFWYRQQPGQSLTLIATANQGSEATYESGFVIDKFPISRPNLTFSTLTVSNMSPEDSSIYLCSVRLGPQSEAFFGQGTRLTVV.

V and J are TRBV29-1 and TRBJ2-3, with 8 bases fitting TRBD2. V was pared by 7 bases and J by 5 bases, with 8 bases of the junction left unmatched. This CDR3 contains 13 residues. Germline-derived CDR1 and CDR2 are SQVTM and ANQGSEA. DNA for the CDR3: TGCAGCGCCCGCGGGGGGAAAGTAGATACGCAGTATTTT. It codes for CSARGGKVDTQYF.

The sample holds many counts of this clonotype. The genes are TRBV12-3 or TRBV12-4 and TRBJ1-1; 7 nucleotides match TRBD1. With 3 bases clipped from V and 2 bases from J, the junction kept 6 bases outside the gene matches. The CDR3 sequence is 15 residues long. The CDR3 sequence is CASSFRGNYNTEAFF. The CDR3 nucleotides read TGTGCCAGCAGTTTCAGGGGGAACTACAACACTGAAGCTTTCTTT.

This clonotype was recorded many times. The CDR3 DNA is TGCAGTGGAGGGTGGGAGTTCGGGTACGAGCAGTACTTC. This gives the protein CSGGWEFGYEQYF. V and J are TRBV20-1 and TRBJ2-7, with D possibly TRBD2 on 5 matching bases. The CDR3 is 13 amino acids. Germline V gene lookup returns CDR1 DFQATT and CDR2 SNEGSKA (reference sequence). V was trimmed by 7 bases and J by 4 bases, leaving 17 bases between them.

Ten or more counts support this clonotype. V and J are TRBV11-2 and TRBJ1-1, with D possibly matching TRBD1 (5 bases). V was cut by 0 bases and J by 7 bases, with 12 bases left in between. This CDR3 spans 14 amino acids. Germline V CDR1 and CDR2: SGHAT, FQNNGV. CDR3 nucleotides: TGTGCCAGCAGCTTAGACCGGGGCATAGGTGAAGCTTTCTTT. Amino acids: CASSLDRGIGEAFF.

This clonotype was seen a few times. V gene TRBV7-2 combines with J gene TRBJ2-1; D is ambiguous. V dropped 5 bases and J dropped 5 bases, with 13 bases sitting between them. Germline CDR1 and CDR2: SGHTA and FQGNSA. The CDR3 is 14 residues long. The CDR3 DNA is TGTGCCAGCAGCCTTTACTCAGGACACAATGAGCAGTTCTTC. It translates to CASSLYSGHNEQFF.

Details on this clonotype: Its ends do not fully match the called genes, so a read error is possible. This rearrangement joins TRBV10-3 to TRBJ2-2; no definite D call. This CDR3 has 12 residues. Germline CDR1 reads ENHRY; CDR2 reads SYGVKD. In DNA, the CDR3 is TGTGCCACCCGTAGGAACACCGAGGAGCTGTTTTTT. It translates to CATRRNTEELFF.

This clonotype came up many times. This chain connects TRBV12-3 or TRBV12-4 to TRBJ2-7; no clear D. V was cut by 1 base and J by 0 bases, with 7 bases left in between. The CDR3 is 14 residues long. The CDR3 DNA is TGTGCCAGCAGTTTAGTTCACAGCTCCTACGAGCAGTACTTC. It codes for CASSLVHSSYEQYF.

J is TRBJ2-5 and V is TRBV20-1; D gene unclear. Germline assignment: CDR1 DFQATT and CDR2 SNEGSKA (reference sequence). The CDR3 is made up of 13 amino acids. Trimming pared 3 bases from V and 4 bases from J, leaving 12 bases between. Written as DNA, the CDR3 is TGCAGTGCTAGTCTCGTGGTCGGAGAGACCCAGTACTTC. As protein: CSASLVVGETQYF.

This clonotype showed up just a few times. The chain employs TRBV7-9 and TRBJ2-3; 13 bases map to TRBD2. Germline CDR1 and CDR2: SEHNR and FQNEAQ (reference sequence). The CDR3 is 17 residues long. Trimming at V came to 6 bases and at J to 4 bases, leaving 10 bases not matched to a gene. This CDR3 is CASRATSGGASPDTQYF. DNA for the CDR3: TGTGCCAGCAGAGCTACTAGCGGGGGGGCCAGCCCAGATACGCAGTATTTT.

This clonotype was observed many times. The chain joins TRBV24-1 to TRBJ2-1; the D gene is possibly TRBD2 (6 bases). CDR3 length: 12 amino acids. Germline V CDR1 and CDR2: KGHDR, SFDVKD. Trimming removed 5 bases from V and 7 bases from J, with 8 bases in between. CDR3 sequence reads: CATSASENEQFF. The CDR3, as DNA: TGTGCCACCAGTGCTAGCGAGAATGAGCAGTTCTTC.

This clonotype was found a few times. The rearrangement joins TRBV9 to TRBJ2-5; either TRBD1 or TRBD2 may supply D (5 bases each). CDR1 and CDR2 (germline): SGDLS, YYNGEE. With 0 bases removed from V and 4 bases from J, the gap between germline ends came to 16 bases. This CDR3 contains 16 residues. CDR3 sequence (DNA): TGTGCCAGCAGCGTAGGGGGCAGACTAAACGGAGAGACCCAGTACTTC. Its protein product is CASSVGGRLNGETQYF. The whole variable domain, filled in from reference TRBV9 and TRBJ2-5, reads DSGVTQTPKHLITATGQRVTLRCSPRSGDLSVYWYQQSLDQGLQFLIQYYNGEERAKGNILERFSAQQFPDLHSELNLSSLELGDSALYFCASSVGGRLNGETQYFGPGTRLLVL.

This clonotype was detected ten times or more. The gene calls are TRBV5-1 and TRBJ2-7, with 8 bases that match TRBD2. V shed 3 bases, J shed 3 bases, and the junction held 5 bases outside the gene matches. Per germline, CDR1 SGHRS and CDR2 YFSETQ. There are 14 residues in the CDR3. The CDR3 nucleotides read TGCGCCAGCAGCTGGGGGAGCGGGAGCTACGAGCAGTACTTC. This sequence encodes CASSWGSGSYEQYF.

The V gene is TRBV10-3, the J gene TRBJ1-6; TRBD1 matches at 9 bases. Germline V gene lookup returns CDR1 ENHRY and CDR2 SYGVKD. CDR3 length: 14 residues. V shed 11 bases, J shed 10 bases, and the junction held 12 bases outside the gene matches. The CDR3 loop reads CAPYRGRIRSPLHF. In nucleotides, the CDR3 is TGTGCCCCATACAGGGGGCGCATAAGATCACCCCTCCACTTT.

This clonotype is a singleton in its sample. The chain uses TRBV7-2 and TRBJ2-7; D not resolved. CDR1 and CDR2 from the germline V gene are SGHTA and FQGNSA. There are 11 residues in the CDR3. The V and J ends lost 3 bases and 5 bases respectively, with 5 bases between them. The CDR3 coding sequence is TGTGCCAGCAGCTTTGATCACGAGCAGTACTTC. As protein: CASSFDHEQYF.

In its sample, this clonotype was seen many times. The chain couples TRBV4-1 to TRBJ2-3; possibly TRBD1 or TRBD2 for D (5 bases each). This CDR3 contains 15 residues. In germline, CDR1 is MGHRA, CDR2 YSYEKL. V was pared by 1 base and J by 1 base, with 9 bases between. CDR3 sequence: CASSQGPGRTDTQYF. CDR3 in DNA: TGCGCCAGCAGCCAAGGGCCGGGGCGCACAGATACGCAGTATTTT.

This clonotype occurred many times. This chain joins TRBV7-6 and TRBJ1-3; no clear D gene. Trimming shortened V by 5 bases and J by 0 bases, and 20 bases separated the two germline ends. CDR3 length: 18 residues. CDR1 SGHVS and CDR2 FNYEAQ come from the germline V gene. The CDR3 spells CASSPVAVGKPSGNTIYF. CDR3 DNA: TGTGCCAGCAGCCCAGTTGCGGTCGGAAAGCCCTCTGGAAACACCATATATTTT.

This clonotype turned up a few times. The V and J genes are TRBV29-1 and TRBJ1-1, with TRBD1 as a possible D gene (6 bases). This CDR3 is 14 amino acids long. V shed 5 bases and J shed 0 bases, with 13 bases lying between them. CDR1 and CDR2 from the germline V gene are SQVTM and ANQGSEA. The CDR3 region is CSVLGQSMNTEAFF. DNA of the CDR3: TGCAGCGTTCTAGGACAGAGCATGAACACTGAAGCTTTCTTT. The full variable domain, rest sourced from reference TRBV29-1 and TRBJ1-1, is SAVISQKPSRDICQRGTSLTIQCQVDSQVTMMFWYRQQPGQSLTLIATANQGSEATYESGFVIDKFPISRPNLTFSTLTVSNMSPEDSSIYLCSVLGQSMNTEAFFGQGTRLTVV.

The CDR3 protein is CSARRTGGFYEQYF. The CDR3 DNA sequence: TGCAGTGCTAGACGTACAGGGGGTTTCTACGAGCAGTACTTC. This sequence joins TRBV20-1 and TRBJ2-7; 8 nucleotides line up with TRBD1. Looked up from germline, CDR1 is DFQATT and CDR2 is SNEGSKA (reference sequence). The trim removed 2 bases at V and 3 bases at J, leaving 6 bases unmatched. This CDR3 spans 14 amino acids.

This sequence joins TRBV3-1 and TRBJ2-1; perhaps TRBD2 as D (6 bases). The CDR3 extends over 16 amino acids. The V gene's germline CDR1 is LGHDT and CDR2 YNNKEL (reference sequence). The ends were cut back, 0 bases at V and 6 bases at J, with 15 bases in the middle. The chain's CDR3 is CASSQDGRGNANEQFF. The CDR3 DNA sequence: TGTGCCAGCAGCCAAGATGGCCGGGGGAATGCCAATGAGCAGTTCTTC.